These T cell receptor beta chains were read from a single sample in a study of blood T cell repertoires in COVID-19. Clones were sequenced by immunoSEQ multiplex PCR, and TCRdb holds only the in-frame ones, with some missing. The data contain roughly 220,000 clones, around 86% of them singletons. The sample taken for sequencing was PBMCs or T cells enriched from blood (not recorded which). These receptors were collected from a woman aged 40 to 55 with acute COVID-19. CDR3s include the opening cysteine and the closing phenylalanine or tryptophan. The order of the fields is J gene, CDR3 length, V gene, CDR3 protein.

>TRBJ2-5|14|TRBV19
CATQDSGKGETQYF
>TRBJ1-5|15|TRBV18
CASSRDKRVNQPQHF
>TRBJ2-4|18|TRBV7-9
CASSLGGTSLYAKNIQYF
>TRBJ2-1|15|TRBV5-4
CASSWGLAGGHEQFF
>TRBJ1-2|12|TRBV11-2
CASTTGEDGYTF
>TRBJ2-1|13|TRBV27
CATTTGGGDEQFF
>TRBJ2-5|14|TRBV15
CATSRQGRGETQYF
>TRBJ2-3|15|TRBV27
CASTRDSLSTDTQYF
>TRBJ1-1|12|TRBV11-2
CASSSGGAEALF
>TRBJ2-1|17|TRBV7-9
CASSLASGTSGRGEQFF
>TRBJ2-7|15|TRBV4-1
CASSQRTGGSYEQYF
>TRBJ1-2|15|TRBV19
CASRLSSRGVYGYTF
>TRBJ2-2|14|TRBV6-5
CASSGQEGTGELFF
>TRBJ2-6|16|TRBV18
CASSPPLRSGANVLTF
>TRBJ2-2|17|TRBV18
CASSPSRSPRNTGELFF
>TRBJ1-1|13|TRBV19
CASSYLRQGKAFF
>TRBJ2-2|16|TRBV7-2
CASSLSPGQNTGELFF
>TRBJ1-5|14|TRBV19
CASRQGAHNQPQHF
>TRBJ1-2|15|TRBV2
CASSPDREVSVGYTF
>TRBJ2-3|14|TRBV29-1
CSVGTAQAENTQYF
>TRBJ2-1|13|TRBV14
CASSRTSRGEQFF
>TRBJ1-6|14|TRBV27
CASSLVDYNSPLHF
>TRBJ2-5|13|TRBV5-7
CASSFRGQETQYF
>TRBJ2-2|17|TRBV3-1/TRBV3-2
CASSQGTSGSNTGELFF
>TRBJ2-1|15|TRBV27
CASSLLTSSYNEQFF